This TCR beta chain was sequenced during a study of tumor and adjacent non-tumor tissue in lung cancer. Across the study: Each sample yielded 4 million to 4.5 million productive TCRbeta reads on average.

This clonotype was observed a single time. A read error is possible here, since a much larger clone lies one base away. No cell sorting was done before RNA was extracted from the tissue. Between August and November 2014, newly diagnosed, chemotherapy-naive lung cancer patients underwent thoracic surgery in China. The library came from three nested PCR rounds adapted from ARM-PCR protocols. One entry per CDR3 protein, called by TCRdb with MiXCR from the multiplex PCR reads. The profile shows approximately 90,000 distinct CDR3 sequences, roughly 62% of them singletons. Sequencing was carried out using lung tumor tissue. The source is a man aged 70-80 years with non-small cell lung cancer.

The DNA of the CDR3 is TGTGCCAGCAGCCGCTGGTGGAATGAAAAACTGTTTTTT. It is translated as CASSRWWNEKLFF. This sequence joins TRBV14 and TRBJ1-4; D is uncertain. The germline gives CDR1 SGHDN, CDR2 FVKESK. Trimming shortened V by 4 bases and J by 5 bases, and 8 bases separated the two germline ends. This CDR3 region has 13 residues.